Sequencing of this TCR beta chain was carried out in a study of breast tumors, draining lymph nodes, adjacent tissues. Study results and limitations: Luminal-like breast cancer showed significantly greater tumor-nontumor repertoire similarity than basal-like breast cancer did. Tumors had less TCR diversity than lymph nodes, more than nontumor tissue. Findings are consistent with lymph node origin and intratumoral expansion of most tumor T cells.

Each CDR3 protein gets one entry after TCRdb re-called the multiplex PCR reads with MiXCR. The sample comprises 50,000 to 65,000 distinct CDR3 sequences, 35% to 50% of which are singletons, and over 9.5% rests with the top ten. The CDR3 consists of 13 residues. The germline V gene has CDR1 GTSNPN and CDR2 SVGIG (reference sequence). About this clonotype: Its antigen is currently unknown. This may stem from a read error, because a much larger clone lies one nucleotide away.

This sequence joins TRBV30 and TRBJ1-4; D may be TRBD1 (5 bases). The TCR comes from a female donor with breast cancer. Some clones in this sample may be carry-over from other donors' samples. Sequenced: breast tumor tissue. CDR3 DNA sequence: TGTGCCTGGAGTCAAGGGGTGGGGGAAAAACCGTTTTTT. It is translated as CAWSQGVGEKPFF.